This T cell receptor beta chain is drawn from a study of CD8 T cell repertoires and HIV-1 epitope variants. Germline values: CDR1 MDHEN, CDR2 SYDVKM. There are 15 residues in the CDR3. V gave up 5 bases and J gave up 9 bases, with 20 bases separating them. TCRdb keeps only in-frame clones here, not all; method: immunoSEQ multiplex PCR. In the table there are some 6,200 clones, 50% to 80% of which are singletons. Details on this clone: The antigen is undetermined.

The source of this sequence is a male donor with HIV. Material for sequencing was cultured CD8+ T cells derived from PBMCs. This chain joins TRBV28 and TRBJ2-4; TRBD1 is a possible D gene (6 bases). The DNA of the CDR3 is TGTGCCAGCAGTCCAACCGGGACAACCGCACTCATTCAGTACTTC. This translates into CASSPTGTTALIQYF.